These T cell receptor beta chains were read from a single sample in a study of blood T cell repertoires in COVID-19. Data came from immunoSEQ multiplex PCR; TCRdb stores just in-frame clones and leaves some out. Found here are roughly 190,000 clones, roughly 84% of them singletons; the top ten hold about 20%. The sequenced sample consisted of peripheral blood. These receptors were obtained from a human donor in a cohort sampled during active COVID-19. Each CDR3 is given with its conserved first and last residue. The D gene is left open where the match is weak. A clone size is listed for some rows: how often the clone was seen (once, few, many), or a class if it is expanded.

d_gene,v_gene,abundance,j_gene,CDR3aa,CDR3nt
TRBD1,TRBV11-2,few,TRBJ2-2,CASSFQGARTGELFF,TGTGCCAGCAGCTTCCAGGGGGCGCGGACCGGGGAGCTGTTTTTT
TRBD2,TRBV30,few,TRBJ2-1,CAWSGRTSGWYNEQFF,TGTGCCTGGAGTGGACGGACTAGCGGGTGGTACAATGAGCAGTTCTTC
TRBD1,TRBV6-6,.,TRBJ1-5,CASSGDRGNQPQHF,TGTGCCAGCAGTGGGGACAGGGGAAATCAGCCCCAGCATTTT
.,TRBV12-5,.,TRBJ2-3,CASGVLLTDTQYF,TGTGCTAGTGGTGTCCTTCTCACAGATACGCAGTATTTT
TRBD1,TRBV5-1,.,TRBJ2-5,CASSLGQGRETQYF,TGCGCCAGCAGCTTAGGACAGGGGAGGGAGACCCAGTACTTC
.,TRBV5-1,.,TRBJ1-1,CASSLEAVLNTEAFF,TGCGCCAGCAGCTTGGAGGCGGTGTTGAACACTGAAGCTTTCTTT
.,TRBV7-8,few,TRBJ2-3,CASSPRPRASTDTQYF,TGTGCCAGCAGCCCCCGCCCGCGGGCTAGCACAGATACGCAGTATTTT
TRBD2,TRBV28,.,TRBJ2-1,CASRSSGDYSYNEQFF,TGTGCCAGCAGGTCGAGTGGGGACTACTCCTACAATGAGCAGTTCTTC
TRBD1,TRBV24-1,.,TRBJ2-5,CATAQGVKETQYF,TGTGCCACCGCGCAGGGGGTTAAGGAGACCCAGTACTTC
TRBD2,TRBV10-2,once,TRBJ2-5,CASLTSGGPQETQYF,TGCGCCAGCCTAACTAGCGGGGGACCCCAAGAGACCCAGTACTTC
TRBD1,TRBV2,.,TRBJ1-4,CASSGQGTSNEKLFF,TGTGCCAGCAGTGGACAGGGGACCTCTAATGAAAAACTGTTTTTT
.,TRBV20-1,.,TRBJ2-1,CSASRINEQFF,TGCAGTGCTAGCAGAATAAATGAGCAGTTCTTC
.,TRBV20-1,.,TRBJ1-1,CSASQATQTEAFF,TGCAGTGCTAGTCAGGCCACCCAAACTGAAGCTTTCTTT
.,TRBV6-5,.,TRBJ1-4,CASRGAGEKLFF,TGTGCCAGCAGGGGGGCGGGCGAAAAACTGTTTTTT
.,TRBV2,.,TRBJ1-4,CASSPSNEKLFF,TGTGCCAGCAGCCCCTCTAATGAAAAACTGTTTTTT
TRBD1,TRBV5-1,.,TRBJ1-1,CASRTLTGGTEAFF,TGCGCCAGCCGTACCCTGACAGGGGGCACTGAAGCTTTCTTT
TRBD1,TRBV19,.,TRBJ2-2,CASTGGPGELFF,TGTGCCAGCACAGGGGGACCCGGGGAGCTGTTTTTT
.,TRBV4-1,.,TRBJ2-4,CASSQELGGATKNIQYF,TGCGCCAGCAGCCAAGAGTTGGGGGGGGCGACCAAAAACATTCAGTACTTC
TRBD1,TRBV4-1,.,TRBJ2-5,CASSENRGSRYQETQYF,TGCGCCAGCAGCGAGAACAGGGGGTCCAGGTACCAAGAGACCCAGTACTTC
TRBD2,TRBV18,.,TRBJ2-3,CASSGSIFSAGADTQYF,TGTGCCAGCTCAGGTTCAATTTTTTCGGCGGGGGCAGATACGCAGTATTTT
TRBD1,TRBV5-1,.,TRBJ2-2,CASSPQTGMNTGELFF,TGCGCCAGCAGCCCCCAGACAGGGATGAACACCGGGGAGCTGTTTTTT
TRBD2,TRBV3-1/TRBV3-2,.,TRBJ2-5,CASSSLAGQETQYF,TGTGCCAGCAGCTCGCTAGCGGGCCAAGAGACCCAGTACTTC
.,TRBV30,once,TRBJ1-5,CAWDSGHRNQPQHF,TGTGCCTGGGACTCGGGACACCGCAATCAGCCCCAGCATTTT
TRBD1,TRBV4-1,.,TRBJ1-1,CASSQPQGERTEAFF,TGCGCCAGCAGCCAGCCACAGGGGGAAAGAACTGAAGCTTTCTTT
TRBD1,TRBV19,.,TRBJ1-2,CASSRVPGQGNYGYTF,TGTGCCAGTAGTCGAGTCCCGGGACAGGGTAACTATGGCTACACCTTC
.,TRBV5-6,.,TRBJ1-4,CASSLAADMEEKLFF,TGTGCCAGCAGCTTGGCGGCCGATATGGAGGAAAAACTGTTTTTT
.,TRBV19,once,TRBJ1-2,CASSIAGGRNYGYTF,TGTGCCAGTAGTATAGCGGGGGGACGGAACTATGGCTACACCTTC
TRBD2,TRBV5-1,few,TRBJ2-3,CASSLEGLAGAVDTQYF,TGCGCCAGCAGCTTGGAGGGACTAGCGGGAGCAGTGGATACGCAGTATTTT
.,TRBV6-5,.,TRBJ2-1,CAITPRPRGNEQFF,TGTGCCATCACACCACGCCCGCGGGGTAATGAGCAGTTCTTC
TRBD2,TRBV5-4,.,TRBJ2-5,CASSSGTRKETQYF,TGTGCCAGCAGCTCCGGGACTAGAAAGGAAACCCAGTACTTC
TRBD2,TRBV24-1,.,TRBJ2-2,CATSEIGLAGAGELFF,TGTGCCACCAGTGAGATAGGACTAGCGGGAGCCGGGGAGCTGTTTTTT
TRBD2,TRBV5-1,.,TRBJ2-5,CASSLGTSGTQETQYF,TGCGCCAGCAGCTTGGGAACTAGCGGAACCCAAGAGACCCAGTACTTC
.,TRBV19,once,TRBJ2-5,CASSSIQGDGLEETQYF,TGTGCCAGTAGTAGCATACAGGGAGACGGTCTTGAAGAGACCCAGTACTTC
TRBD1,TRBV19,.,TRBJ2-1,CASSTTSQGNSYNEQFF,TGTGCCAGTAGTACGACGTCACAGGGGAACTCCTACAATGAGCAGTTCTTC
.,TRBV28,.,TRBJ2-1,CASTLVNEQFF,TGTGCCAGCACCCTTGTCAATGAGCAGTTCTTC
TRBD2,TRBV5-1,.,TRBJ2-3,CASSLLPSGGFTDTQYF,TGCGCCAGCAGCTTGTTGCCTAGCGGGGGATTCACAGATACGCAGTATTTT
TRBD1,TRBV18,.,TRBJ1-3,CASTRQGRGDTIYF,TGTGCCAGCACCAGACAGGGCCGCGGTGACACCATATATTTT
TRBD2,TRBV19,.,TRBJ2-1,CASSVQRGARNEQFF,TGTGCCAGTAGTGTCCAGCGGGGGGCCCGGAATGAGCAGTTCTTC
TRBD1,TRBV28,.,TRBJ2-7,CASKTGVEQYF,TGTGCCAGCAAAACAGGGGTGGAGCAGTACTTC
TRBD1,TRBV2,.,TRBJ1-6,CASSEERTGTNSPLHF,TGTGCCAGCAGTGAGGAAAGGACAGGGACTAATTCACCCCTCCACTTT
.,TRBV7-2,.,TRBJ2-7,CASSLLPDTSYEQYF,TGTGCCAGCAGCCTCCTACCTGACACGTCCTACGAGCAGTACTTC
.,TRBV2,few,TRBJ2-3,CASSEGGTPSTDTQYF,TGTGCCAGCAGTGAAGGAGGGACACCCAGCACAGATACGCAGTATTTT
.,TRBV6-5,.,TRBJ1-5,CATQKTGSNQPQHF,TGTGCCACACAAAAGACAGGTTCAAATCAGCCCCAGCATTTT
TRBD2,TRBV14,.,TRBJ2-3,CASSQDQGLGTDTQYF,TGTGCCAGCAGCCAAGATCAGGGACTAGGCACAGATACGCAGTATTTT
.,TRBV28,.,TRBJ1-1,CASSLRQRPDEAFF,TGTGCCAGCAGTTTAAGACAGCGCCCCGATGAAGCTTTCTTT